The 4 T cell receptor beta chains presented below share a single source sample, sequenced in a study of cytomegalovirus exposure and HLA in healthy donors. The method was immunoSEQ multiplex PCR; TCRdb's version includes in-frame clones alone and lacks a portion of them. The data hold some 140,000 clones, with approximately 87% observed a single time. The sequenced sample consisted of PBMCs. These receptors were obtained from a man younger than 35 in good health and CMV-seronegative.

V gene TRBV12-5 combines with J gene TRBJ2-3; D possibly corresponds to TRBD2 (6 bases). V lost 6 bases, J lost 2 bases, and 6 bases lay in between. The V gene's germline CDR1 is LGHNT and CDR2 FRNRAP. The CDR3 is 12 amino acids. The CDR3 region is CASGRDTDTQYF. In nucleotides, the CDR3 is TGTGCTAGTGGGCGGGACACAGATACGCAGTATTTT.

This chain links TRBV18 with TRBJ1-3, with D uncertain. Trimming stripped 5 bases from V and 4 bases from J, with 18 bases between. This CDR3 is 16 amino acids long. Germline V gives CDR1 KGHSH, CDR2 LQKENI. Here the CDR3 DNA reads TGTGCCAGCTCAGCCGAGCCAGGAATTGGAGGAAACACCATATATTTT. Amino acids: CASSAEPGIGGNTIYF. The full variable domain, in which reference TRBV18 and TRBJ1-3 provide the parts outside the CDR3, is NAGVMQNPRHLVRRRGQEARLRCSPMKGHSHVYWYRQLPEEGLKFMVYLQKENIIDESGMPKERFSAEFPKEGPSILRIQQVVRGDSAAYFCASSAEPGIGGNTIYFGEGSWLTVV.

The chain is built from TRBV5-6 and TRBJ2-4; a possible D gene is TRBD2 (6 bases). Germline V lookup: CDR1 SGHDT, CDR2 YYEEEE. V was clipped by 3 bases and J by 4 bases, with 17 bases between them. The CDR3 sequence is 16 residues long. CDR3 sequence: CASSSGRGGSKNIQYF. The CDR3, as DNA: TGTGCCAGCAGCTCCGGGCGAGGAGGGTCAAAAAACATTCAGTACTTC.

The chain recombines TRBV10-3 with TRBJ2-3; 8 positions match TRBD1. Germline V gene data show CDR1 as ENHRY and CDR2 as SYGVKD. The CDR3 covers 16 residues. Trimming took 5 bases from V and 2 from J; bases not matched to a gene: 9. CDR3 sequence (DNA): TGTGCCATCAGTACCGGGACAGGTCCTTACACAGATACGCAGTATTTT. Translating gives CAISTGTGPYTDTQYF.